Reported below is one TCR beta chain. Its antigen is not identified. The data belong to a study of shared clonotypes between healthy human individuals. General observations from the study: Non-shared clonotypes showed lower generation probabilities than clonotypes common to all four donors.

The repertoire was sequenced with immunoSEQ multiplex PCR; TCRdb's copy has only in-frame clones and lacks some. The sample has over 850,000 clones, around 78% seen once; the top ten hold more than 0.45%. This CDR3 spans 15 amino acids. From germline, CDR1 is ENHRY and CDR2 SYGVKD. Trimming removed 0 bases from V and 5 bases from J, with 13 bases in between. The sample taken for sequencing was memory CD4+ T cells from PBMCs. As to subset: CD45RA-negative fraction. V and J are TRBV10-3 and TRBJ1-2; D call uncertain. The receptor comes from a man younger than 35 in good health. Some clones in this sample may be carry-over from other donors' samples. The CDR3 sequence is CAISESFGRNYGYTF. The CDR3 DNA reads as TGTGCCATCAGTGAGTCTTTCGGGCGGAATTATGGCTACACCTTC.